This T cell receptor (beta chain) originates from a study of cytomegalovirus exposure and HLA in healthy donors. CDR3 length equals 16 residues. Germline values: CDR1 LNHNV, CDR2 YYDKDF (reference sequence). V lost 1 base to trimming and J lost 6 bases, with 16 bases between them. This clone occurred a few times. The PCR was carried out with 60 Vbeta primers and 13 Jbeta primers. Using immunoSEQ multiplex PCR, the repertoire was profiled, and TCRdb retains in-frame clones only, with some absent. The repertoire holds around 160,000 clones, roughly 75% seen once, with over 4.5% in the top ten. The V and J genes are TRBV15 and TRBJ2-1, with D maybe TRBD2 (5 bases). The sequenced sample consisted of PBMCs. The clonotype originates from a male donor in good health and CMV-seronegative. CDR3: CATSRVRAPSGNEQFF. CDR3 bases: TGTGCCACCAGCAGAGTGAGGGCCCCTTCGGGCAATGAGCAGTTCTTC.